The 3 T cell receptor beta chains reported below all come from one sample, sequenced in a study of cytomegalovirus exposure and HLA in healthy donors. PCR was performed using 60 Vbeta and 13 Jbeta primers. TCRdb keeps only in-frame clones here, not all; method: immunoSEQ multiplex PCR. The repertoire consists of 150,000 to 200,000 clones, with approximately 79% occurring once and the leading ten covering about 7%. Sequencing input: PBMCs. These receptors all come from a man in his forties in good health and CMV-seropositive.

The rearrangement links TRBV7-9 to TRBJ1-4; D unclear. Per the germline V gene, CDR1 is SEHNR and CDR2 is FQNEAQ (reference sequence). This CDR3 comprises 17 residues. V lost 1 base and J lost 0, with 12 bases in between. The chain's CDR3 is CASSLESQVATNEKLFF. The CDR3 region has the DNA TGTGCCAGCAGCTTAGAAAGCCAGGTTGCAACTAATGAAAAACTGTTTTTT.

As for this clone: Other DNA sequences in this sample translate to the same CDR3. The rearrangement joins TRBV4-2 to TRBJ2-1; 8 bases align to TRBD2. This CDR3 is 16 amino acids long. From germline, CDR1 is LGHNA and CDR2 YNFKEQ. Losses at the gene ends were 5 bases for V and 8 bases for J; bases not matched to a gene: 14. CDR3 nucleotide sequence: TGTGCCAGCAGCTTATCACTCGCGGGGGGAGAGGATGAGCAGTTCTTC. It yields the protein CASSLSLAGGEDEQFF.

The chain carries TRBV28 and TRBJ2-2; 11 nucleotides agree with TRBD1. Trimming removed 3 bases from V and 4 bases from J; junction bases left unmatched: 7. Looked up from germline, CDR1 is MDHEN and CDR2 is SYDVKM. The CDR3 is 17 amino acids. The CDR3 loop is CASSLDRGLQGTGELFF. The CDR3 DNA is TGTGCCAGCAGTTTGGACAGGGGGCTCCAGGGCACCGGGGAGCTGTTTTTT.